This T cell receptor (beta chain) was found in a study of tissue T cells after allogeneic stem cell transplantation. Findings and caveats of the study: Few T cell clones were shared across patients, but motif clusters showed tissue-specific shared signatures. Only a limited share of tissue TCRs appeared in blood or spleen. Anatomically similar tissues had similar TCR repertoires within each patient.

This clone showed up just a few times. Antigen: not known. Genes and germline come from the mouse. CDR3 sequences, V/J genes, frequencies and template counts came from survey-depth TCRbeta sequencing. Here immunoSEQ multiplex PCR was the method, and the copy in TCRdb shows in-frame clones only, minus some. The sample has some 7,600 clones, about 51% seen once. Time point specified: mouse harvest day 7 after allogeneic transplant. Each mouse received 10^7 T-cell-depleted marrow cells plus 10^6 splenic CD5+ T cells by tail vein. The receptor comes from a female BALB/c mouse given C57BL/6 T cells with graft-versus-host disease after an allogeneic hematopoietic cell transplant. Sequencing was carried out using gut tissue.

The sequenced part of the CDR3 DNA is TGTGCCAGCAGACTGGGGGGGACCTATGAACAGTAC. Protein product: CASRLGGTYEQY. The CDR3 in its entirety is CASRLGGTYEQYF. This chain uses TRBV15 with TRBJ2-7; 10 bases agree with TRBD2. The CDR3 end falls 1 residue outside the read, so it is completed with the germline J gene. Per the germline V gene, CDR1 is SGHND and CDR2 is FRSKSL. V dropped 6 bases and J dropped 2; count of bases not matched to a gene: 1. The CDR3 contains 13 residues.